This entry lists 15 T cell receptor beta chains sequenced from one sample in a study of blood T cell repertoires in COVID-19. The repertoire was sequenced with immunoSEQ multiplex PCR; TCRdb's copy has only in-frame clones and lacks some. The repertoire consists of under 200,000 clones, with over 90% occurring once and the leading ten covering about 0.54%. The sample taken for sequencing was peripheral blood. The receptors shown here come from a man aged 50 or older with acute or convalescent COVID-19.

This chain uses TRBV19 with TRBJ1-1; 11 nucleotides match TRBD1. V was pared by 4 bases and J by 5 bases, with 12 bases of the junction left unmatched. The CDR3 sequence is 17 residues long. Germline CDR1 and CDR2: LNHDA and SQIVND (reference sequence). CDR3 nucleotides: TGTGCCAGTAGTAGGTGGACAGGGGGCGCCTGGGGGACTGAAGCTTTCTTT. This encodes CASSRWTGGAWGTEAFF.

V gene TRBV27 combines with J gene TRBJ2-2; D possibly corresponds to TRBD2 (5 bases). The CDR3 contains 14 residues. Germline loops: CDR1 MNHEY, CDR2 SMNVEV (reference sequence). The V gene lost 3 bases and the J gene lost 3 bases, with 8 bases spanning the gap. The CDR3 protein is CASSFGIDTGELFF. The CDR3 region has the DNA TGTGCCAGCAGTTTCGGGATCGACACCGGGGAGCTGTTTTTT.

V is TRBV28 and J is TRBJ1-2; no reliable D call. Germline loops: CDR1 MDHEN, CDR2 SYDVKM. The CDR3 runs 15 residues. Deletions cut 2 bases from V and 8 bases from J, with 18 bases between. In DNA, the CDR3 is TGTGCCAGCAGTTTAGGCGGAGGGATGAGGGTAGGCTACACCTTC. It yields the protein CASSLGGGMRVGYTF.

This chain connects TRBV11-2 to TRBJ2-2, with 7 bases matching TRBD1. The V segment lost 6 bases and the J segment 3 bases; nucleotides outside the gene matches: 4. CDR1 SGHAT and CDR2 FQNNGV come from the germline V gene. This CDR3 comprises 14 residues. The CDR3 nucleotides are TGTGCCAGCAGATGGGACAGTGACACCGGGGAGCTGTTTTTT. Its translation: CASRWDSDTGELFF.

The chain couples TRBV4-1 to TRBJ1-1, with TRBD1 matching 9 bases. Germline assignment: CDR1 MGHRA and CDR2 YSYEKL. The CDR3 extends over 18 amino acids. Trimming took 1 base from V and 1 from J; bases not matched to a gene: 10. The CDR3, as DNA: TGCGCCAGCAGCCAAGGACAGGGGGGTGCGGGAGGGAACACTGAAGCTTTCTTT. Encoded protein: CASSQGQGGAGGNTEAFF.

This sequence joins TRBV18 and TRBJ1-5; D is undetermined. V gave up 4 bases and J gave up 2 bases, with 6 bases separating them. The CDR3 runs 13 residues. Germline values: CDR1 KGHSH, CDR2 LQKENI. CDR3 nucleotides: TGTGCCAGCTCACGGAGTGGCAATCAGCCCCAGCATTTT. Amino acids: CASSRSGNQPQHF.

In the case of this clone: The germline gene is not matched at one end of the junction; a read error may be the cause. The same CDR3 arises from other DNA sequences in this sample as well. The chain combines TRBV14 with TRBJ1-3; D not resolved. In germline, CDR1 is SGHDN, CDR2 FVKESK. The CDR3 is 13 residues long. The CDR3 protein is CASSPGTGNTIYF. CDR3 DNA: TGCGCCAGCAGCCCCGGGACTGGAAACACCATATATTTT.

This chain joins TRBV28 and TRBJ1-5; D is perhaps TRBD1 (6 bases). The CDR3 sequence is 16 residues long. V shed 6 bases and J shed 3 bases, with 18 bases lying between them. Germline assignment: CDR1 MDHEN and CDR2 SYDVKM. As DNA, the CDR3 is TGTGCCAGCAGCCCTCTCCCCGTGGGGGCCAATCAGCCCCAGCATTTT. It specifies CASSPLPVGANQPQHF.

The chain couples TRBV9 to TRBJ2-1; a possible D gene is TRBD2 (5 bases). Germline V gene sequence: CDR1 SGDLS, CDR2 YYNGEE. This CDR3 region has 15 residues. V lost 0 bases and J lost 8, with 15 bases in between. CDR3 protein: CASSVDVGVQDEQFF. The CDR3 DNA reads as TGTGCCAGCAGCGTAGATGTCGGGGTCCAGGATGAGCAGTTCTTC. The whole variable domain, filled in from reference TRBV9 and TRBJ2-1, reads DSGVTQTPKHLITATGQRVTLRCSPRSGDLSVYWYQQSLDQGLQFLIQYYNGEERAKGNILERFSAQQFPDLHSELNLSSLELGDSALYFCASSVDVGVQDEQFFGPGTRLTVL.

This clone was seen just once. V and J are TRBV19 and TRBJ2-1; no reliable D call. This CDR3 is 16 amino acids long. Per germline, CDR1 LNHDA and CDR2 SQIVND (reference sequence). V was cut by 6 bases and J by 0 bases, with 15 bases left in between. The CDR3 region is CASRENGLISYNEQFF. CDR3 nucleotide sequence: TGTGCCAGTAGAGAAAATGGGCTAATCTCCTACAATGAGCAGTTCTTC.

The chain employs TRBV15 and TRBJ2-3, with a possible D match to TRBD1 (6 bases). This CDR3 is 14 amino acids long. The V gene lost 6 bases and the J gene lost 0 bases, with 10 bases spanning the gap. CDR1 LNHNV and CDR2 YYDKDF come from the germline V gene (reference sequence). The CDR3 region has the DNA TGTGCCACCAGGAAAACAGGGAGCACAGATACGCAGTATTTT. Translated, it gives CATRKTGSTDTQYF.

V and J are TRBV2 and TRBJ1-5; D is unresolved. V was pared by 7 bases and J by 4 bases, with 17 bases between. Germline V gene data show CDR1 as SNHLY and CDR2 as FYNNEI. The CDR3 runs 15 residues. The CDR3 loop reads CASTPAGPGNQPQHF. For the CDR3, the DNA is TGTGCCAGCACCCCGGCAGGCCCTGGGAATCAGCCCCAGCATTTT. The full variable domain, completed using reference TRBV2 and TRBJ1-5, is EPEVTQTPSHQVTQMGQEVILRCVPISNHLYFYWYRQILGQKVEFLVSFYNNEISEKSEIFDDQFSVERPDGSNFTLKIRSTKLEDSAMYFCASTPAGPGNQPQHFGDGTRLSIL.

This chain joins TRBV18 and TRBJ1-4, with 7 bases aligning to TRBD1. Germline CDR1 is KGHSH and CDR2 is LQKENI. This CDR3 comprises 15 residues. With 5 bases clipped from V and 2 bases from J, the junction kept 5 bases outside the gene matches. The CDR3 DNA is TGTGCCAGCTCAGCGGAAGGGGGCACTAATGAAAAACTGTTTTTT. Its translation is CASSAEGGTNEKLFF.

This rearrangement joins TRBV2 to TRBJ1-2; 10 nucleotides agree with TRBD1. The germline CDR1 and CDR2 sequences are SNHLY and FYNNEI. The J segment lost 8 bases and the V segment lost 6 bases, leaving 12 bases of the junction unmatched. This CDR3 comprises 15 residues. The CDR3 protein is CASRGQGRTYLGYTF. In DNA form, the CDR3 reads TGTGCCAGCAGGGGACAGGGGCGGACCTATTTGGGCTACACCTTC.

The chain carries TRBV19 and TRBJ1-5, with D possibly matching TRBD1 (6 bases). Germline V lookup: CDR1 LNHDA, CDR2 SQIVND (reference sequence). The CDR3 is made up of 16 amino acids. The V gene lost 5 bases and the J gene lost 0 bases, with 14 bases spanning the gap. The chain's CDR3 is CASSSRDTGSNQPQHF. The CDR3 DNA reads as TGTGCCAGTAGTTCGAGGGACACGGGTAGCAATCAGCCCCAGCATTTT.